These 20 T cell receptor beta chains were all obtained from the same sample, sequenced in a study of blood T cell repertoires in COVID-19. The method was immunoSEQ multiplex PCR; TCRdb's version includes in-frame clones alone and lacks a portion of them. Of about 78,000 clones listed, about 89% are singletons. The sequenced sample was peripheral blood. Source of these receptors: a man over 45 with active or convalescent COVID-19.

Points on this clone: Distinct nucleotide sequences in the sample also encode this CDR3. The J gene is TRBJ1-5, the V gene TRBV28; weak D call: TRBD1 (6 bases). Trimming shortened V by 4 bases and J by 4 bases, and 8 bases separated the two germline ends. CDR1 MDHEN and CDR2 SYDVKM come from the germline V gene. This CDR3 spans 13 amino acids. The DNA for the CDR3 is TGTGCCAGCAGTTCGACAGGTAATCAGCCCCAGCATTTT. This codes for CASSSTGNQPQHF.

V and J are TRBV30 and TRBJ1-5; no reliable D call. The CDR3 totals 14 residues. Between the trimmed V and J ends, which lost 2 bases and 4 bases, there was a span of 12 bases. The germline CDR1 and CDR2 sequences are GTSNPN and SVGIG (reference sequence). In DNA form, the CDR3 reads TGTGCCTGGAGTTCGGGAGGCTCGAATCAGCCCCAGCATTTT. It encodes CAWSSGGSNQPQHF.

This clone was seen only once. The chain combines TRBV5-6 with TRBJ1-4; 8 bases map to TRBD1. There are 14 residues in the CDR3. The germline gives CDR1 SGHDT, CDR2 YYEEEE. V lost 5 bases and J lost 4; bases outside the gene matches: 4. The CDR3 DNA reads TGTGCCAGCAGACCGGGACAGGATAATGAAAAACTGTTTTTT. Protein sequence: CASRPGQDNEKLFF.

This clone has only one observation. This rearrangement joins TRBV11-2 to TRBJ2-3; 8 nucleotides line up with TRBD1. The CDR3 covers 17 residues. Germline-derived CDR1 and CDR2 are SGHAT and FQNNGV. Trimming cost V 1 base and J 3 bases; bases outside gene matches: 9. The CDR3 DNA sequence: TGTGCCAGCAGCTTAGGGACAGGGTTTGGAAGAACAGATACGCAGTATTTT. Translating gives CASSLGTGFGRTDTQYF.

The V call is TRBV19, the J call TRBJ2-3, with TRBD2 as a possible D gene (6 bases). Germline CDR1 is LNHDA and CDR2 is SQIVND (reference sequence). The CDR3 is made up of 14 amino acids. V lost 7 bases to trimming and J lost 4 bases, with 15 bases between them. The CDR3 sequence: CASNGQGGADTQYF. CDR3 sequence (DNA): TGTGCCAGTAACGGGCAGGGAGGTGCAGATACGCAGTATTTT.

V gene TRBV25-1 combines with J gene TRBJ2-2, with D possibly being TRBD1 (6 bases). V gave up 3 bases and J gave up 3 bases, with 11 bases separating them. The germline CDR1 and CDR2 sequences are MGHDK and SYGVNS. This CDR3 has 15 amino acids. CDR3 bases: TGTGCCAGCAGTGACGGGCAGGGGTACACCGGGGAGCTGTTTTTT. Its translation is CASSDGQGYTGELFF.

V usage is TRBV1 and J usage is TRBJ2-4; TRBD2, the D gene given by the table, was not confirmed from the DNA. TRBV1 is annotated as a pseudogene. The CDR3 is made up of 19 amino acids. CDR3 loop: CTSSQERTSSGSVKNIQYF. The CDR3 DNA reads TGCACCAGCAGCCAAGAGAGGACTAGCTCCGGGTCAGTAAAAAACATTCAGTACTTC.

This clone has just a few counts. V and J are TRBV4-3 and TRBJ2-5; 8 bases line up with TRBD2. The CDR3 is made up of 17 amino acids. Germline V gene sequence: CDR1 LGHNA, CDR2 YSLEER. V lost 0 bases to trimming and J lost 2 bases; unmatched junction nucleotides: 8. The CDR3 is CASSQDAGGRQQETQYF. The CDR3 DNA is TGCGCCAGCAGCCAAGATGCGGGGGGTCGTCAGCAAGAGACCCAGTACTTC.

The chain has TRBV29-1 and TRBJ1-1; 9 bases match TRBD1. The germline V gene encodes CDR1 SQVTM and CDR2 ANQGSEA. The CDR3 has 11 amino acids. Trimming at V came to 4 bases and at J to 10 bases, leaving 4 bases not matched to a gene. Here the CDR3 DNA reads TGCAGCGTTGGACAGGGGGAAGTAGCTTTCTTT. Protein product: CSVGQGEVAFF.

V usage is TRBV3-1 (or the pseudogene TRBV3-2) and J usage is TRBJ1-5, with TRBD1 identical over 8 bases. Trimming took 4 bases from V and 3 from J; bases not matched to a gene: 8. The CDR3 covers 16 residues. The germline CDR1 and CDR2 sequences are LGHDT and YNNKEL (reference sequence). The CDR3 here is CASSRAQGATNQPQHF. The CDR3 DNA follows: TGTGCCAGCAGCCGTGCCCAGGGGGCGACCAATCAGCCCCAGCATTTT.

The chain couples TRBV6-2 or TRBV6-3 to TRBJ1-5; 12 nucleotides match TRBD1. CDR1 is MNHEY, CDR2 SVGEGT, per germline. Germline trimming cut 6 bases from V and 6 bases from J; bases unmatched to any gene: 6. The CDR3 sequence is 15 residues long. The CDR3 DNA follows: TGTGCCAGCAGCCCCCGGGACAGGGGGCGTCAGCCCCAGCATTTT. As protein: CASSPRDRGRQPQHF.

V and J are TRBV24-1 and TRBJ2-1; D is ambiguous. Trimming removed 0 bases from V and 0 bases from J, with 11 bases in between. The germline CDR1 and CDR2 sequences are KGHDR and SFDVKD. The length of the CDR3 is 17 residues. CDR3 nucleotides: TGTGCCACCAGTGATTTGGAAGATCCGAGCTCCTACAATGAGCAGTTCTTC. It codes for CATSDLEDPSSYNEQFF.

This chain uses TRBV1 with TRBJ1-2. TRBV1 is recorded as a pseudogene. The CDR3 consists of 18 residues. CDR3 sequence: CTSSQDRVAWSSSPGYTF. The CDR3, as DNA: TGCACCAGCAGCCAAGATCGGGTTGCTTGGTCTAGCAGTCCTGGCTACACCTTC.

The CDR3 nucleotides read TGTGCCAGCAGCGCCACTAGCGGGGGAGGGGATGAGCAGTTCTTC. Its translation: CASSATSGGGDEQFF. The rearrangement links TRBV9 to TRBJ2-1, with 11 bases fitting TRBD2. The CDR3 length is 15 residues. Germline lookup yields CDR1 SGDLS and CDR2 YYNGEE. The ends lost 3 bases at V and 8 bases at J; junction bases unmatched: 7.

The V and J genes are TRBV29-1 and TRBJ1-3, with TRBD1 matching over 7 bases. The CDR3 sequence is 15 residues long. V was clipped by 3 bases and J by 7 bases; unmatched bases: 12. CDR1 and CDR2 from the germline V gene are SQVTM and ANQGSEA. DNA of the CDR3: TGCAGCGTTGAGGTCCACAGGGGAAATAAGAACACCATATATTTT. This sequence encodes CSVEVHRGNKNTIYF.

J is TRBJ2-1 and V is TRBV5-1, with 8 nucleotides matching TRBD2. Germline CDR1 and CDR2: SGHRS and YFSETQ. This CDR3 spans 17 amino acids. V shed 0 bases, J shed 2 bases, and the junction held 7 bases outside the gene matches. The CDR3 bases are TGCGCCAGCAGCTTGGGGGCTAGCGGGTTTCCCTACAATGAGCAGTTCTTC. This gives the protein CASSLGASGFPYNEQFF.

The count of this clone is one. The chain is built from TRBV6-5 and TRBJ1-2, with D tentatively TRBD1 (5 bases). Germline lookup yields CDR1 MNHEY and CDR2 SVGAGI. This CDR3 region has 15 residues. Trimming took off 4 bases at V and 4 bases at J, with 16 bases between the two ends. This chain's CDR3 is CASSLKDGTFYGYTF. CDR3 in DNA: TGTGCCAGCAGTTTAAAAGACGGGACTTTCTATGGCTACACCTTC.

The V gene is TRBV3-1 (or the pseudogene TRBV3-2), the J gene TRBJ2-5; D is uncertain. CDR3 length equals 14 residues. Germline V lookup: CDR1 LGHDT, CDR2 YNNKEL (reference sequence). Trimming removed 0 bases at V and 4 bases at J, with 9 bases between. Here the CDR3 reads CASSQESGGETQYF. In nucleotides, the CDR3 is TGTGCCAGCAGCCAAGAATCAGGTGGAGAGACCCAGTACTTC.

The rearrangement uses TRBV5-4 and TRBJ2-3, with 11 bases fitting TRBD2. Germline lookup yields CDR1 SGHNT and CDR2 YYREEE (reference sequence). This CDR3 region has 16 residues. V was pared by 5 bases and J by 2 bases, with 7 bases of the junction left unmatched. This CDR3 reads CASSDRLAGNTDTQYF. CDR3 in DNA: TGTGCCAGCAGTGACCGACTAGCGGGGAACACAGATACGCAGTATTTT.

This clone has just one count. This rearrangement joins TRBV30 to TRBJ1-5; 10 bases line up with TRBD1. Losses at the gene ends were 4 bases for V and 5 bases for J; bases not matched to a gene: 5. Germline CDR1 is GTSNPN and CDR2 is SVGIG (reference sequence). CDR3 length: 14 amino acids. This chain's CDR3 is CAWTTGTGDQPQHF. The CDR3 DNA reads TGTGCCTGGACAACCGGGACAGGGGATCAGCCCCAGCATTTT.